Below, 10 T cell receptor beta chains from the same sample are listed, as sequenced in a study of radiotherapy plus CTLA-4 blockade in lung cancer. This table comes from immunoSEQ multiplex PCR, and its TCRdb copy is limited to in-frame clones, with some not included. The sample carries over 60,000 clones, around nine tenths recorded once. The starting material was peripheral blood, obtained from a patient treated with radiotherapy plus ipilimumab. The receptors come from a human donor with non-small cell lung cancer that progressed on radiotherapy plus ipilimumab.

The rearrangement joins TRBV4-1 to TRBJ1-2; unclear D gene. The CDR3 spans 17 residues. From germline, CDR1 is MGHRA and CDR2 YSYEKL. V was clipped by 1 base and J by 8 bases, with 23 bases between them. The CDR3 loop is CASSQVNLISFGEGYTF. CDR3 DNA: TGCGCCAGCAGCCAAGTTAATTTAATAAGTTTTGGGGAAGGCTACACCTTC.

The rearrangement uses TRBV20-1 and TRBJ1-5, with a possible D match to TRBD1 (5 bases). The germline V gene encodes CDR1 DFQATT and CDR2 SNEGSKA (reference sequence). Trimming removed 5 bases from V and 15 bases from J, with 8 bases in between. This CDR3 comprises 8 residues. CDR3 region: CSAGGSHF. As DNA, the CDR3 is TGCAGTGCTGGGGGGTCGCATTTT.

The chain is built from TRBV11-2 and TRBJ2-1, with 10 nucleotides matching TRBD2. Germline CDR1 and CDR2: SGHAT and FQNNGV. This CDR3 region has 14 residues. V was pared by 6 bases and J by 5 bases, with 4 bases of the junction left unmatched. CDR3 sequence reads: CASRASGSHNEQFF. CDR3 nucleotide sequence: TGTGCCAGCAGGGCTAGCGGGAGCCACAATGAGCAGTTCTTC. Combining the CDR3 with reference TRBV11-2 and TRBJ2-1 gives the whole variable domain EAGVAQSPRYKIIEKRQSVAFWCNPISGHATLYWYQQILGQGPKLLIQFQNNGVVDDSQLPKDRFSAERLKGVDSTLKIQPAKLEDSAVYLCASRASGSHNEQFFGPGTRLTVL.

This clone was recorded once. The V call is TRBV7-9, the J call TRBJ1-1; D is unclear. V was cut by 5 bases and J by 0 bases, with 16 bases left in between. Germline loops: CDR1 SEHNR, CDR2 FQNEAQ (reference sequence). The CDR3 extends over 16 amino acids. CDR3 DNA sequence: TGTGCCAGCAGCCTTTGGTCGTGGTACATGAACACTGAAGCTTTCTTT. Protein: CASSLWSWYMNTEAFF.

This rearrangement joins TRBV6-1 to TRBJ2-1; 11 nucleotides match TRBD2. The CDR3 extends over 17 amino acids. Germline loops: CDR1 MNHNS, CDR2 SASEGT. The V segment lost 0 bases and the J segment 5 bases; nucleotides outside the gene matches: 6. In nucleotides, the CDR3 is TGTGCCAGCAGTGAAGCTAGCGGGAGGGCCTTCGACAATGAGCAGTTCTTC. It yields the protein CASSEASGRAFDNEQFF.

This rearrangement joins TRBV4-1 to TRBJ2-1; TRBD1 aligns across 9 bases. The germline gives CDR1 MGHRA, CDR2 YSYEKL. V was pared by 1 base and J by 9 bases, with 10 bases of the junction left unmatched. The length of the CDR3 is 16 residues. The CDR3: CASSQGSNRGRREQFF. CDR3 DNA: TGCGCCAGCAGCCAAGGAAGCAACAGGGGGCGCCGTGAGCAGTTCTTC.

The rearrangement joins TRBV6-5 to TRBJ2-1, with 11 bases that match TRBD2. This CDR3 has 16 amino acids. Unmatched junction bases numbered 5, after V lost 4 bases and J lost 3 bases. The germline CDR1 and CDR2 sequences are MNHEY and SVGAGI. The CDR3 protein is CASSSIAGGNYNEQFF. CDR3 DNA: TGTGCCAGCAGTTCGATAGCGGGAGGGAACTACAATGAGCAGTTCTTC.

A remark on this clone: A read error may account for a junction end that differs from germline. At the DNA level, this CDR3 is encoded by other sequences in the same sample as well. The chain links TRBV5-1 to TRBJ2-5; possible D gene TRBD1, 5 bases. Germline assignment: CDR1 SGHRS and CDR2 YFSETQ. The CDR3 contains 15 residues. CDR3 nucleotide sequence: TGCGCCAGCAGCTTTGGGCAGGGCATACAAGAGACTCAGTACTTC. Translation gives CASSFGQGIQETQYF.

The rearrangement joins TRBV7-9 to TRBJ1-3, with D uncertain. The ends were cut back, 2 bases at V and 1 base at J, with 6 bases in the middle. This CDR3 is 14 amino acids long. Germline V lookup: CDR1 SEHNR, CDR2 FQNEAQ (reference sequence). The CDR3 sequence: CASSLSRSGNTIYF. CDR3 in DNA: TGTGCCAGCAGCTTATCCAGATCTGGAAACACCATATATTTT. Combining the CDR3 with reference TRBV7-9 and TRBJ1-3 gives the whole variable domain DTGVSQNPRHKITKRGQNVTFRCDPISEHNRLYWYRQTLGQGPEFLTYFQNEAQLEKSRLLSDRFSAERPKGSFSTLEIQRTEQGDSAMYLCASSLSRSGNTIYFGEGSWLTVV.

The chain carries TRBV2 and TRBJ2-1; TRBD2 is a possible D gene (5 bases). Trimming took 7 bases from V and 6 from J, leaving 19 bases between them. The CDR3 contains 15 residues. Germline loops: CDR1 SNHLY, CDR2 FYNNEI. This chain's CDR3 is CASKSLRASGNEQFF. For the CDR3, the DNA is TGTGCCAGCAAGTCTTTGCGGGCCTCAGGCAATGAGCAGTTCTTC.